The 18 T cell receptor beta chains given below trace back to one sample, sequenced in a study of blood T cell repertoires in COVID-19. Produced via immunoSEQ multiplex PCR; TCRdb's table is partial and in-frame only. The sample lists roughly 210,000 clones; about nine tenths were seen once. Sequencing used peripheral blood. All receptors derive from an older man with acute or convalescent COVID-19.

The chain recombines TRBV6-2 or TRBV6-3 with TRBJ2-3; D is ambiguous. V was trimmed by 5 bases and J by 8 bases, leaving 8 bases between them. Germline lookup yields CDR1 MNHEY and CDR2 SVGEGT. The CDR3 runs 11 residues. The CDR3: CASSRGSTQYF. Here the CDR3 DNA reads TGTGCCAGCAGTAGAGGATCTACGCAGTATTTT.

This clone was observed a handful of times. J is TRBJ1-5 and V is TRBV15; D ambiguous. The V gene's germline CDR1 is LNHNV and CDR2 YYDKDF (reference sequence). Trimming left V 3 bases short and J 4 bases short, with 22 bases between. The CDR3 extends over 18 amino acids. CDR3 region: CATSRESNTGVGNQPQHF. The CDR3 nucleotides are TGTGCCACCAGCAGGGAATCAAATACCGGAGTAGGAAATCAGCCCCAGCATTTT.

The rearrangement uses TRBV24-1 and TRBJ2-7; weak D call: TRBD1 (7 bases). The CDR3 has 15 amino acids. Germline V gene data show CDR1 as KGHDR and CDR2 as SFDVKD. V was pared by 9 bases and J by 4 bases, with 21 bases between. The CDR3 region has the DNA TGTGCCACCCGATGTGGAGGGGGCGACCCATACGAGCAGTACTTC. It is translated as CATRCGGGDPYEQYF.

The V gene is TRBV11-2, the J gene TRBJ1-6; D uncertain. There are 13 residues in the CDR3. CDR1 and CDR2 (germline): SGHAT, FQNNGV. Trimming took 5 bases from V and 8 from J, leaving 10 bases between them. Here the CDR3 reads CASSTRLDSPLHF. The DNA for the CDR3 is TGTGCCAGCAGCACTAGACTAGATTCACCCCTCCACTTT.

The V call is TRBV15, the J call TRBJ2-3, with TRBD1 as a possible D gene (6 bases). CDR1 and CDR2 from the germline V gene are LNHNV and YYDKDF (reference sequence). The CDR3 sequence is 16 residues long. Trimming left V 0 bases short and J 4 bases short, with 14 bases between. The CDR3 bases are TGTGCCACCAGCAGAGATTTGGGGACAAGCTCAGATACGCAGTATTTT. Its translation: CATSRDLGTSSDTQYF.

The chain links TRBV25-1 to TRBJ2-7; 9 bases agree with TRBD2. CDR3 length equals 14 residues. The trim removed 3 bases at V and 6 bases at J, leaving 6 bases unmatched. CDR1 is MGHDK, CDR2 SYGVNS, per germline. CDR3 loop: CASSEAGAGGEQYF. The CDR3 coding sequence is TGTGCCAGCAGTGAGGCGGGAGCGGGGGGCGAGCAGTACTTC.

This clone is a singleton in its sample. The rearrangement links TRBV24-1 to TRBJ2-1; the D gene is possibly TRBD1 (5 bases). CDR3 length equals 16 residues. Germline-derived CDR1 and CDR2 are KGHDR and SFDVKD. Between the trimmed V and J ends, which lost 4 bases and 3 bases, there was a span of 15 bases. This chain's CDR3 is CATSDPQGVNYNEQFF. The CDR3 DNA is TGTGCCACCAGTGACCCCCAAGGGGTCAACTACAATGAGCAGTTCTTC.

This chain uses TRBV3-1 (or the pseudogene TRBV3-2) with TRBJ1-5; 9 nucleotides match TRBD1. CDR1 LGHDT and CDR2 YNNKEL come from the germline V gene (reference sequence). Unmatched junction bases numbered 1, after V lost 4 bases and J lost 3 bases. This CDR3 contains 14 residues. This CDR3 reads CASSRDRVNQPQHF. CDR3 coding DNA: TGTGCCAGCAGCCGGGACAGGGTCAATCAGCCCCAGCATTTT.

The CDR3 reads CASSQFRTGQYNEQFF. CDR3 coding DNA: TGCGCCAGCAGCCAATTTAGGACAGGCCAGTACAATGAGCAGTTCTTC. This chain joins TRBV5-1 and TRBJ2-1, with 7 bases lining up with TRBD1. V lost 4 bases to trimming and J lost 4 bases; unmatched junction nucleotides: 11. Germline CDR1 and CDR2: SGHRS and YFSETQ. This CDR3 comprises 16 residues.

The chain has TRBV2 and TRBJ2-3, with TRBD1 as a possible D gene (6 bases). This CDR3 comprises 20 residues. Trimming cost V 1 base and J 0 bases, with 23 bases left between them. Germline V gene sequence: CDR1 SNHLY, CDR2 FYNNEI. CDR3 residues: CASSEGFGWTASTSTDTQYF. CDR3 DNA sequence: TGTGCCAGCAGTGAAGGTTTTGGGTGGACAGCGAGTACTAGCACAGATACGCAGTATTTT. Looking up the rest from reference TRBV2 and TRBJ2-3 gives the full variable domain: EPEVTQTPSHQVTQMGQEVILRCVPISNHLYFYWYRQILGQKVEFLVSFYNNEISEKSEIFDDQFSVERPDGSNFTLKIRSTKLEDSAMYFCASSEGFGWTASTSTDTQYFGPGTRLTVL.

CDR3 in DNA: TGTGCCAGCAGCCCTAGGCCGGATGGCTACACCTTC. It is translated as CASSPRPDGYTF. This rearrangement joins TRBV28 to TRBJ1-2; no definite D call. The germline V and J ends were trimmed by 6 bases and 6 bases, with 11 bases remaining between them. The CDR3 loop spans 12 amino acids. Germline V gives CDR1 MDHEN, CDR2 SYDVKM.

V usage is TRBV12-5 and J usage is TRBJ1-1; TRBD1 matches 7 bases. This CDR3 is built from 15 residues. Unmatched junction bases numbered 6, after V lost 4 bases and J lost 1 base. Germline lookup yields CDR1 LGHNT and CDR2 FRNRAP. The CDR3 nucleotides read TGTGCTAGTGGTTCCCGCACAGGGGCGAACACTGAAGCTTTCTTT. Amino acids: CASGSRTGANTEAFF.

This chain joins TRBV9 and TRBJ2-1, with a possible D match to TRBD1 (6 bases). The V end lost 3 bases, the J end lost 3 bases, and 16 bases lay between the germline ends. This CDR3 region has 16 residues. Germline CDR1 SGDLS, CDR2 YYNGEE. The CDR3 bases are TGTGCCAGCAGCGCAGGACTTCAGGGGAACTACAATGAGCAGTTCTTC. It translates to CASSAGLQGNYNEQFF.

The chain combines TRBV5-3 with TRBJ1-2, with TRBD1 as a possible D gene (5 bases). TRBV5-3 is assigned to the ORF class and has an uncertain function. The CDR3 runs to 16 residues. V dropped 2 bases and J dropped 8 bases, with 22 bases sitting between them. Here the CDR3 reads CARSFGHPDCVSGYTF. Here the CDR3 DNA reads TGTGCCAGAAGCTTCGGACACCCCGACTGCGTAAGCGGCTACACCTTC.

The chain carries TRBV12-5 and TRBJ2-3; 9 bases are a match to TRBD2. Germline-derived CDR1 and CDR2 are LGHNT and FRNRAP. J was trimmed by 0 bases and V by 5 bases; bases with no gene match: 6. The CDR3 length is 16 residues. CDR3 DNA sequence: TGTGCTAGTGGTCCTGGGACTAGCTTTAGCACAGATACGCAGTATTTT. This encodes CASGPGTSFSTDTQYF.

This clone was counted a few times. V usage is TRBV7-2 and J usage is TRBJ2-1, with 10 bases that match TRBD2. Germline V gives CDR1 SGHTA, CDR2 FQGNSA. The CDR3 contains 12 residues. The V segment lost 6 bases and the J segment 14 bases; nucleotides outside the gene matches: 7. Written as DNA, the CDR3 is TGTGCCAGCAGGGCTAGCGGGAGTCGGAAGTTCTTC. Its protein is CASRASGSRKFF.

V and J are TRBV5-1 and TRBJ1-4; D ambiguous. This CDR3 has 14 residues. The V gene lost 0 bases and the J gene lost 7 bases, with 10 bases spanning the gap. In germline, CDR1 is SGHRS, CDR2 YFSETQ. CDR3 DNA sequence: TGCGCCAGCAGCTTGGGCCGCGGTGGTGAAAAACTGTTTTTT. Translated, it gives CASSLGRGGEKLFF.

This chain connects TRBV11-1 to TRBJ1-2; D might be TRBD1 (6 bases). This CDR3 spans 13 amino acids. The germline gives CDR1 SGHAT, CDR2 FQDESV (reference sequence). Trimming took off 4 bases at V and 2 bases at J, with 8 bases between the two ends. The CDR3 is CASSSTGNYGYTF. The CDR3 DNA reads as TGTGCCAGCAGCTCTACAGGGAACTATGGCTACACCTTC.